The present T cell receptor (beta chain) was sequenced within a study of cytomegalovirus exposure and HLA in healthy donors. 60 Vbeta and 13 Jbeta primers were used in PCR. Sequenced by immunoSEQ multiplex PCR; TCRdb stores in-frame clones only, minus some. The top ten clones hold around 0.25% of a sample with under 200,000 clones, roughly 84% of them seen once. The table lists this clone with a count of one. Germline CDR1 ENHRY, CDR2 SYGVKD. J lost 8 bases, V lost 3 bases, and 6 bases had no gene match. The CDR3 runs to 14 residues. The chain carries TRBV10-3 and TRBJ1-5; TRBD1 matches at 8 bases. The sequencing input was PBMCs. This receptor was taken from a boy between 10 and 17 years old in good health and CMV-seronegative. DNA of the CDR3: TGTGCCATCAGTGACGGACAGGGCGGTGAGCCCCAGCATTTT. This translates into CAISDGQGGEPQHF.